Listed below are T cell receptor beta chains from one sample, sequenced in a study of T cell responses to AZD1222 COVID-19 vaccine. Assay used: immunoSEQ multiplex PCR; TCRdb lists only in-frame clones, some missing. Of tens of thousands of clones in the sample, 89% were seen once. This material consisted of peripheral blood, taken 28 days after the second AZD1222 dose. The receptors come from an adult who received the AZD1222 COVID-19 vaccine. The CDR3 runs from the conserved cysteine through the conserved F or W. The D gene is left open where the match is weak. Some rows mark clone size as missing; the rest say once, few, many or name a class of expanded clone.

j_gene | v_gene | abundance | d_gene | CDR3aa | CDR3nt
TRBJ1-5 | TRBV28 | - | - | CASSITGQPQHF | TGTGCCAGCAGCATCACAGGGCAGCCCCAGCATTTT
TRBJ2-1 | TRBV5-8 | - | TRBD2 | CASSYQRDGGEQFF | TGTGCCAGCAGCTACCAGCGGGACGGGGGTGAGCAGTTCTTC
TRBJ2-1 | TRBV5-4 | - | TRBD2 | CASSPLASGIYEQFF | TGTGCCAGCAGCCCCTTGGCTAGCGGGATCTATGAGCAGTTCTTC
TRBJ1-3 | TRBV9 | once | - | CASSPHGDLSGNTIYF | TGTGCCAGCAGCCCCCACGGGGACCTCTCTGGAAACACCATATATTTT
TRBJ2-7 | TRBV5-1 | - | TRBD2 | CASSLGRGGDEQYF | TGCGCCAGCAGCTTGGGGCGCGGGGGGGACGAGCAGTACTTC
TRBJ2-7 | TRBV5-6 | - | TRBD2 | CASRRDYHYEQYF | TGTGCCAGCAGGCGGGACTATCACTACGAGCAGTACTTC
TRBJ2-3 | TRBV7-9 | - | TRBD2 | CASSLTSGSTDTQYF | TGTGCCAGCAGCTTGACTAGCGGTAGCACAGATACGCAGTATTTT
TRBJ1-6 | TRBV2 | - | - | CASSDTDSYNSPLHF | TGTGCCAGCAGTGACACCGACTCCTATAATTCACCCCTCCACTTT
TRBJ2-1 | TRBV2 | - | TRBD2 | CASIKLGLARYNEQFF | TGTGCCAGTATAAAGCTGGGACTAGCGCGATACAATGAGCAGTTCTTC
TRBJ2-7 | TRBV2 | - | - | CASSEVWEQYF | TGTGCCAGCAGTGAAGTGTGGGAGCAGTACTTC
TRBJ2-2 | TRBV7-2 | - | TRBD2 | CASSLVAGVITGELFF | TGTGCCAGCAGCTTAGTGGCGGGAGTTATCACCGGGGAGCTGTTTTTT
TRBJ1-5 | TRBV4-3 | once | - | CASSQDVGPPQHF | TGCGCCAGCAGCCAAGATGTGGGGCCGCCCCAGCATTTT
TRBJ1-1 | TRBV11-2 | once | - | CASSLGLHTEAFF | TGTGCCAGCAGCTTAGGGCTCCACACTGAAGCTTTCTTT
TRBJ2-3 | TRBV29-1 | - | - | CSVEELEDTQYF | TGCAGCGTTGAAGAACTCGAGGATACGCAGTATTTT
TRBJ1-1 | TRBV7-8 | - | TRBD1 | CASSLKRTGGMVGFFF | TGTGCCAGCAGCTTAAAGAGGACAGGGGGCATGGTAGGGTTTTTCTTT
TRBJ1-5 | TRBV3-1/TRBV3-2 | - | - | CASSQDWGGNQPQHF | TGTGCCAGCAGCCAAGATTGGGGGGGCAATCAGCCCCAGCATTTT
TRBJ1-1 | TRBV18 | - | - | CASSPGQNTEAFF | TGTGCCAGCTCACCCGGACAGAACACTGAAGCTTTCTTT
TRBJ1-3 | TRBV4-3 | - | - | CASSQDVANSGNTIYF | TGCGCCAGCAGCCAAGATGTAGCGAACTCTGGAAACACCATATATTTT
TRBJ1-4 | TRBV5-8 | - | TRBD1 | CASSSRDRGIAANEKLVF | TGTGCCAGCAGCAGCCGGGACAGGGGGATTGCGGCTAATGAAAAACTGGTTTTT
TRBJ2-1 | TRBV12-5 | - | - | CASGLYRDFYHLSSYNEQFF | TGTGCTAGTGGTTTGTATCGGGACTTCTACCACTTAAGCTCCTACAATGAGCAGTTCTTC
TRBJ2-7 | TRBV5-1 | - | TRBD2 | CASSSLTSGAYEQYF | TGCGCCAGCAGCTCCCTGACTAGCGGAGCCTACGAGCAGTACTTC
TRBJ2-3 | TRBV29-1 | - | TRBD2 | CSVETSGITDTQYF | TGCAGCGTTGAAACTAGCGGTATCACAGATACGCAGTATTTT
TRBJ2-7 | TRBV7-9 | - | - | CASSPLAQTLYEQYF | TGTGCCAGCAGCCCATTAGCCCAGACTCTCTACGAGCAGTACTTC
TRBJ2-7 | TRBV2 | - | TRBD1 | CASSERQGATSLKYF | TGTGCCAGCAGTGAACGACAGGGGGCGACTTCTTTAAAGTACTTC
TRBJ1-4 | TRBV7-9 | few | - | CASSLAAGGGEKLFF | TGTGCCAGCAGCTTAGCGGCGGGGGGCGGCGAAAAACTGTTTTTT
TRBJ1-2 | TRBV3-1/TRBV3-2 | - | - | CASSHAYGYTF | TGTGCCAGCAGCCATGCCTATGGCTACACCTTC
TRBJ1-6 | TRBV3-1/TRBV3-2 | - | TRBD1 | CASTHRGTGDSPLHF | TGTGCCAGCACTCACCGCGGGACAGGGGACTCACCCCTCCACTTT
TRBJ2-3 | TRBV7-9 | - | - | CASSFQIRTLPWDTQYF | TGTGCCAGCAGCTTTCAAATCCGGACTCTCCCCTGGGATACGCAGTATTTT
TRBJ1-2 | TRBV7-9 | - | - | CASSLGVLGYTF | TGTGCCAGCAGCTTGGGGGTCCTCGGCTACACCTTC
TRBJ1-2 | TRBV29-1 | - | TRBD1 | CSVERGQGYGYTF | TGCAGCGTTGAGAGGGGACAGGGTTATGGCTACACCTTC
TRBJ2-7 | TRBV7-3 | - | - | CASSSPLKPDEQYF | TGTGCCAGCAGCTCCCCCCTGAAACCAGACGAGCAGTACTTC
TRBJ1-1 | TRBV27 | - | - | CASSFSLGTEAFF | TGTGCCAGCAGTTTCAGTTTGGGCACTGAAGCTTTCTTT
TRBJ2-7 | TRBV7-9 | - | - | CASSPPARDSGHEQYF | TGTGCCAGCAGCCCCCCTGCAAGGGATTCAGGCCACGAGCAGTACTTC
TRBJ2-7 | TRBV10-3 | - | - | CAISEGADYEQYF | TGTGCCATCAGTGAAGGGGCAGACTACGAGCAGTACTTC
TRBJ2-1 | TRBV10-2 | - | TRBD2 | CASSESTSGAGVRNEQFF | TGCGCCAGCAGTGAGTCGACTAGTGGAGCGGGAGTTCGGAATGAGCAGTTCTTC
TRBJ2-1 | TRBV7-2 | - | - | CASSLARTRDEQFF | TGTGCCAGCAGCTTAGCGCGGACTCGCGATGAGCAGTTCTTC
TRBJ2-3 | TRBV11-1 | few | - | CASSLQSTDTQYF | TGTGCCAGCAGCTTACAGAGCACAGATACGCAGTATTTT
TRBJ1-2 | TRBV9 | few | - | CASSPGLRMGYTF | TGTGCCAGCAGCCCTGGTCTCCGTATGGGCTACACCTTC
TRBJ1-1 | TRBV21-1 | - | - | CASSSRRGTVNTEAFF | TGTGCCAGCAGCTCGCGGAGGGGTACGGTGAACACTGAAGCTTTCTTT
TRBJ1-2 | TRBV6-1 | once | - | CASSESWRGQGFLNYGYTF | TGTGCCAGCAGTGAATCGTGGCGCGGCCAGGGGTTTCTTAACTATGGCTACACCTTC
TRBJ1-1 | TRBV6-4 | - | - | CASSDPPGPNTEAFF | TGTGCCAGCAGTGACCCCCCGGGCCCAAACACTGAAGCTTTCTTT
TRBJ2-7 | TRBV29-1 | - | TRBD2 | CSVVLASGPLYEQYF | TGCAGCGTTGTGTTGGCTAGCGGTCCCCTCTACGAGCAGTACTTC
TRBJ1-1 | TRBV5-4 | - | - | CASSLRDNEAFF | TGTGCCAGCAGCTTGCGGGACAATGAAGCTTTCTTT